Below are 22 T cell receptor beta chains sequenced from a single sample in a study of T-cell reconstitution after alpha-beta-depleted transplantation in children. During its preparation, the TCRbeta library received unique molecular identifiers. Using its own MiXCR run on the PCR reads, TCRdb lists one record per CDR3 protein. The sample consists of some 300,000 distinct CDR3 sequences, roughly 9.1% of them appearing once. The specimen comprised PBMCs, sampled before TCRalphabeta/CD19-depleted stem cell transplant. The source is a boy younger than two with acute myeloid leukemia, due to receive a stem cell transplant.

This rearrangement joins TRBV6-5 to TRBJ1-2, with D maybe TRBD1 (6 bases). The germline CDR1 and CDR2 sequences are MNHEY and SVGAGI. Trimming stripped 2 bases from V and 8 bases from J, with 18 bases between. CDR3 size: 15 residues. As DNA, the CDR3 is TGTGCCAGCAGTTACCAAGAACAGGGCTCAAGGGGCTACACCTTC. Its translation is CASSYQEQGSRGYTF.

Many counts were recorded for this clonotype. The rearrangement joins TRBV20-1 to TRBJ2-1; 10 bases line up with TRBD1. The CDR3 totals 13 residues. V shed 8 bases and J 5 bases; nucleotides not matched to a gene: 6. In germline, CDR1 is DFQATT, CDR2 SNEGSKA (reference sequence). The CDR3 is CSWPGQGNNEQFF. CDR3 DNA: TGCAGTTGGCCGGGACAGGGGAACAATGAGCAGTTCTTC.

This clonotype showed up many times. V is TRBV18 and J is TRBJ1-1; D remains ambiguous. V shed 3 bases and J shed 7 bases, with 9 bases lying between them. The germline V gene has CDR1 KGHSH and CDR2 LQKENI. The CDR3 loop spans 12 amino acids. The DNA for the CDR3 is TGTGCCAGCTCACCCCTAGCGGGTGAAGCTTTCTTT. The encoded protein is CASSPLAGEAFF.

In its sample, this clonotype was seen a few times. The chain carries TRBV3-1 and TRBJ2-1; 9 bases map to TRBD2. The CDR3 contains 16 residues. V lost 0 bases to trimming and J lost 7 bases; unmatched junction nucleotides: 7. Looked up from germline, CDR1 is LGHDT and CDR2 is YNNKEL (reference sequence). CDR3 protein: CASSQDGASGKNEQFF. In DNA, the CDR3 is TGTGCCAGCAGCCAAGACGGAGCTAGCGGGAAGAATGAGCAGTTCTTC.

At least ten counts were recorded for this clonotype. This chain joins TRBV2 and TRBJ1-5; D is unresolved. Trimming took 3 bases from V and 4 from J, leaving 10 bases between them. From germline, CDR1 is SNHLY and CDR2 FYNNEI. The CDR3 is 14 residues long. CDR3 nucleotides: TGTGCCAGCAGTGATCGGATTAAGAATCAGCCCCAGCATTTT. Translating it yields CASSDRIKNQPQHF. The entire variable domain, with the rest obtained from reference TRBV2 and TRBJ1-5, is as follows: EPEVTQTPSHQVTQMGQEVILRCVPISNHLYFYWYRQILGQKVEFLVSFYNNEISEKSEIFDDQFSVERPDGSNFTLKIRSTKLEDSAMYFCASSDRIKNQPQHFGDGTRLSIL.

This clonotype has ten or more counts. The J gene is TRBJ2-7, the V gene TRBV7-2; no clear D. CDR3 length: 13 residues. Germline CDR1 and CDR2: SGHTA and FQGNSA. Trimming took 5 bases from V and 6 from J, leaving 14 bases between them. The CDR3 region is CASSRPSGPEQYF. As DNA, the CDR3 is TGTGCCAGCAGCCGACCATCCGGCCCCGAGCAGTACTTC.

This clonotype has at least ten counts. The chain is built from TRBV6-2 or TRBV6-3 and TRBJ2-5; a weak D match, TRBD1 (5 bases). V dropped 2 bases and J dropped 1 base, with 8 bases sitting between them. This CDR3 contains 14 residues. Germline loops: CDR1 MNHEY, CDR2 SVGEGT. CDR3 protein: CASSYGHIQETQYF. The CDR3 nucleotides are TGTGCCAGCAGTTACGGACATATCCAAGAGACCCAGTACTTC.

This clonotype was seen repeatedly, ten times or more. Here the CDR3 reads CSARDQNFHTQYF. The CDR3 coding sequence is TGCAGTGCTAGAGATCAAAACTTCCATACGCAGTATTTT. The chain uses TRBV20-1 and TRBJ2-3; D call uncertain. This CDR3 is 13 amino acids long. V dropped 0 bases and J dropped 7 bases, with 11 bases sitting between them. Germline V gene sequence: CDR1 DFQATT, CDR2 SNEGSKA (reference sequence).

This clonotype has at least ten counts. The chain is built from TRBV12-3 or TRBV12-4 and TRBJ1-2; 9 bases are shared with TRBD1. V shed 5 bases and J 8 bases; nucleotides not matched to a gene: 6. The CDR3 covers 13 residues. The CDR3 coding sequence is TGTGCCAGCAGTCCAACAGGGGGCGACGGCTACACCTTC. It specifies CASSPTGGDGYTF.

Ten or more counts support this clonotype. The chain carries TRBV6-1 and TRBJ1-5; 8 bases line up with TRBD1. The CDR3 sequence is 15 residues long. V lost 4 bases, J lost 4 bases, and 6 bases stayed unmatched. Germline values: CDR1 MNHNS, CDR2 SASEGT. The CDR3 nucleotides are TGTGCCAGCAGTGCGCCAGGGGGCGTAAATCAGCCCCAGCATTTT. Translation: CASSAPGGVNQPQHF.

This clonotype was seen repeatedly, ten times or more. The V gene is TRBV18, the J gene TRBJ1-3, with D uncertain. V lost 3 bases and J lost 0, with 6 bases in between. The CDR3 sequence is 14 residues long. Germline assignment: CDR1 KGHSH and CDR2 LQKENI. Here the CDR3 DNA reads TGTGCCAGCTCACCCTCTAGCTCTGGAAACACCATATATTTT. This codes for CASSPSSSGNTIYF.

In its sample, this clonotype was seen many times. The chain joins TRBV20-1 to TRBJ1-5, with 9 bases lining up with TRBD1. The CDR3 extends over 16 amino acids. The germline gives CDR1 DFQATT, CDR2 SNEGSKA (reference sequence). V trimming: 4 bases; J trimming: 4 bases; junction bases outside the gene matches: 11. CDR3 amino acids: CSATDRGMRSNQPQHF. CDR3 nucleotide sequence: TGCAGTGCTACCGACAGGGGGATGAGATCGAATCAGCCCCAGCATTTT.

The V gene is TRBV28, the J gene TRBJ2-7; D is unclear. Per the germline V gene, CDR1 is MDHEN and CDR2 is SYDVKM. This CDR3 has 14 residues. Trimming took 5 bases from V and 1 from J, leaving 12 bases between them. CDR3 amino acids: CASSITRASYEQYF. For the CDR3, the DNA is TGTGCCAGCAGTATCACAAGGGCTTCCTACGAGCAGTACTTC.

This clonotype was detected a few times. The rearrangement joins TRBV5-1 to TRBJ2-2; 13 nucleotides agree with TRBD2. Germline V CDR1 and CDR2: SGHRS, YFSETQ. The CDR3 runs to 20 residues. The ends lost 4 bases at V and 1 base at J; junction bases unmatched: 13. The CDR3 DNA is TGCGCCAGCAGCAGGAACTACGGACTAGCGGGAGTGAAGAACACCGGGGAGCTGTTTTTT. Protein product: CASSRNYGLAGVKNTGELFF.

This clonotype was found many times. The J gene is TRBJ2-1, the V gene TRBV7-9, with 8 bases matching TRBD2. The CDR3 sequence is 15 residues long. CDR1 is SEHNR and CDR2 is FQNEAQ in the germline V gene (reference sequence). V gave up 4 bases and J gave up 7 bases; unmatched junction bases: 9. The CDR3 DNA follows: TGTGCCAGCAGCTCGAGCGGGAGATCCCATAATGAGCAGTTCTTC. It yields the protein CASSSSGRSHNEQFF.

This clonotype was detected only a few times. This chain connects TRBV6-6 to TRBJ1-5; TRBD1 is a possible D gene (5 bases). The germline gives CDR1 MNHNY, CDR2 SVGAGI (reference sequence). The CDR3 sequence is 12 residues long. The V gene lost 8 bases and the J gene lost 5 bases, with 10 bases spanning the gap. The CDR3 sequence: CASGGGDQPQHF. The DNA of the CDR3 is TGTGCCAGCGGGGGGGGGGATCAGCCCCAGCATTTT.

The table lists this clonotype with many counts. The genes are TRBV18 and TRBJ2-2; no firm D call. Germline loops: CDR1 KGHSH, CDR2 LQKENI. This CDR3 has 14 amino acids. Trimming removed 1 base at V and 6 bases at J, with 9 bases between. CDR3 DNA sequence: TGTGCCAGCTCACCACGACTCTACGCCGGGGAGCTGTTTTTT. Translating gives CASSPRLYAGELFF.

This clonotype was seen at least ten times. The chain combines TRBV27 with TRBJ2-3, with no clear D. Trimming cost V 6 bases and J 0 bases, with 13 bases left between them. There are 15 residues in the CDR3. CDR1 is MNHEY, CDR2 SMNVEV, per germline (reference sequence). CDR3 DNA: TGTGCCAGCAGCGACATAACACGTAGCACAGATACGCAGTATTTT. Translating it yields CASSDITRSTDTQYF.

Ten or more counts support this clonotype. The chain recombines TRBV15 with TRBJ2-7, with 8 bases aligning to TRBD1. Unmatched junction bases numbered 1, after V lost 0 bases and J lost 0 bases. The CDR3 runs to 15 residues. Germline CDR1 reads LNHNV; CDR2 reads YYDKDF (reference sequence). CDR3 in amino acids: CATSREDRVSYEQYF. CDR3 DNA sequence: TGTGCCACCAGCAGAGAGGACAGGGTCTCCTACGAGCAGTACTTC. Drawing the rest from reference TRBV15 and TRBJ2-7, the complete variable domain is DAMVIQNPRYQVTQFGKPVTLSCSQTLNHNVMYWYQQKSSQAPKLLFHYYDKDFNNEADTPDNFQSRRPNTSFCFLDIRSPGLGDTAMYLCATSREDRVSYEQYFGPGTRLTVT.

This clonotype was recorded many times. CDR3 protein: CASSLGLGETQYF. For the CDR3, the DNA is TGTGCCAGCAGCCTAGGACTAGGCGAGACCCAGTACTTC. V usage is TRBV7-3 and J usage is TRBJ2-5, with 7 nucleotides matching TRBD2. The CDR3 has 13 amino acids. The germline V gene encodes CDR1 SGHTA and CDR2 FQGTGA. Germline trimming cut 5 bases from V and 5 bases from J; bases unmatched to any gene: 5.

This chain uses TRBV7-2 with TRBJ1-3, with D uncertain. The CDR3 totals 16 residues. Between the trimmed V and J ends, which lost 4 bases and 1 base, there was a span of 14 bases. Germline loops: CDR1 SGHTA, CDR2 FQGNSA. CDR3 DNA: TGTGCCAGCAGCTCTTGGGTCACCCTGTCTGGAAACACCATATATTTT. Translated: CASSSWVTLSGNTIYF.

At least ten counts were recorded for this clonotype. The chain employs TRBV12-3 or TRBV12-4 and TRBJ2-7, with 10 bases fitting TRBD2. This CDR3 has 15 amino acids. V shed 3 bases and J 3 bases; nucleotides not matched to a gene: 5. The CDR3 here is CASSFLAGAIYEQYF. In DNA form, the CDR3 reads TGTGCCAGCAGTTTCCTAGCGGGAGCTATCTACGAGCAGTACTTC.